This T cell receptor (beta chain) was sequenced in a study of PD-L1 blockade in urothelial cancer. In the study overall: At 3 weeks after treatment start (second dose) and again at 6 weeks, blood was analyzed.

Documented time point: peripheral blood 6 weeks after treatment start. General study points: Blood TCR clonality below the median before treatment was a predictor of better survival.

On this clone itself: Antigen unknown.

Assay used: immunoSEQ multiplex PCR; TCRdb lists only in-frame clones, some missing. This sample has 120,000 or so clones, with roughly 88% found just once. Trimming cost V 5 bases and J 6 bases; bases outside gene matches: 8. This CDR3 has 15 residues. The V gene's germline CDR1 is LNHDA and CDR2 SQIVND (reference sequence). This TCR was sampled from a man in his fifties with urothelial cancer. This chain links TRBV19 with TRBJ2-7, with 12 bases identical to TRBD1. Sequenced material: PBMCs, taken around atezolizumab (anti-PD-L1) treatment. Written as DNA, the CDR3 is TGTGCCAGTAGTGCGTGGGGACAGGGGGCGACCGAGCAGTACTTC. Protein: CASSAWGQGATEQYF.